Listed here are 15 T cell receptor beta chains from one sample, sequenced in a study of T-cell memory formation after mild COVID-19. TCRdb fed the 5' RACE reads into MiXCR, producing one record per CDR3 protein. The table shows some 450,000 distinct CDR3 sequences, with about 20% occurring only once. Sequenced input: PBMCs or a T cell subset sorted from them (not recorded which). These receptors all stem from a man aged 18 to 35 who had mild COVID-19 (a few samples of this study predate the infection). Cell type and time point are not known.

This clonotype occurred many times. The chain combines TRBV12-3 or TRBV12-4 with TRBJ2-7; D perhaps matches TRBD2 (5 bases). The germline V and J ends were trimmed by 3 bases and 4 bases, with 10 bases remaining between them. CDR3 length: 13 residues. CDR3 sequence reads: CASSFGRTYEQYV. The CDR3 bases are TGTGCCAGCAGTTTTGGCAGGACTTACGAGCAGTACGTC.

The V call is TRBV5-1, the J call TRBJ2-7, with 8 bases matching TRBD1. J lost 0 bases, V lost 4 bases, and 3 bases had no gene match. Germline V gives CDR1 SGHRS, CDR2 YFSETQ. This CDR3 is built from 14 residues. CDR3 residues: CASSPGQASYEQYF. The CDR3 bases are TGCGCCAGCAGCCCGGGACAGGCCTCCTACGAGCAGTACTTC.

DNA for the CDR3: TGTGCCAGCAGTTTGGTGGGGAGGCTATCAGATACGCAGTATTTT. It specifies CASSLVGRLSDTQYF. This sequence joins TRBV28 and TRBJ2-3; TRBD2 is a possible D gene (6 bases). CDR1 is MDHEN and CDR2 is SYDVKM in the germline V gene. This CDR3 spans 15 amino acids. The V gene lost 3 bases and the J gene lost 4 bases, with 14 bases spanning the gap.

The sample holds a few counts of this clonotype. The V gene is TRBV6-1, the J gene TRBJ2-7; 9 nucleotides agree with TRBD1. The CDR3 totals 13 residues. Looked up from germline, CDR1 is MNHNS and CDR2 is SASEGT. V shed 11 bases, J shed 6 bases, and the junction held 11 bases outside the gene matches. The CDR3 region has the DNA TGTGCCGCAACAGGGGGCTTTATCGGCGAGCAGTACTTC. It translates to CAATGGFIGEQYF.

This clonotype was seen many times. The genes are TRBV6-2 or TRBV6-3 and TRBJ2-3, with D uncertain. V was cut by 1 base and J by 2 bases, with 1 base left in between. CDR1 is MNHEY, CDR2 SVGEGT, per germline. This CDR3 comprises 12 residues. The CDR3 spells CASSYFTDTQYF. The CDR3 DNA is TGTGCCAGCAGTTACTTCACAGATACGCAGTATTTT.

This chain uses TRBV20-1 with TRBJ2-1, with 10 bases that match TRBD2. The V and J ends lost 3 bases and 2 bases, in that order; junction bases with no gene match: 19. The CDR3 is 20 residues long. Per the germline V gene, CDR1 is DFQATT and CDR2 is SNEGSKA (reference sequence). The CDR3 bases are TGCAGTGCTAGCGGTCACGCTAGCGGGGGTTTATCTAGCACCTACAATGAGCAGTTCTTC. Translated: CSASGHASGGLSSTYNEQFF.

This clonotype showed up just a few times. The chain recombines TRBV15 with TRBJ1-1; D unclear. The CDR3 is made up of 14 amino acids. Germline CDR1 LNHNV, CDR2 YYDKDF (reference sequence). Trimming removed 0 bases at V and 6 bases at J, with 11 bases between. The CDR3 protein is CATSRDPGSPEAFF. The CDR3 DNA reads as TGTGCCACCAGCAGAGATCCTGGTAGCCCTGAAGCTTTCTTT.

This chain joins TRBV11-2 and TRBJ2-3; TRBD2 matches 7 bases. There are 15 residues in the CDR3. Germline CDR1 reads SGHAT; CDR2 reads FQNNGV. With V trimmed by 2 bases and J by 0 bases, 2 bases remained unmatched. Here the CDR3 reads CASSLTSVSTDTQYF. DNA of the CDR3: TGTGCCAGCAGCTTAACTAGCGTAAGCACAGATACGCAGTATTTT.

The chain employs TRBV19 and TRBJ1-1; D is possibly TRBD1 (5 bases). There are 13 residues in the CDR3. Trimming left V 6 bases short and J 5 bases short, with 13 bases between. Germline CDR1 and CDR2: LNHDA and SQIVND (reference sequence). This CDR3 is CASRLPGGTEAFF. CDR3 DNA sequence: TGTGCCAGTAGACTCCCCGGGGGGACTGAAGCTTTCTTT.

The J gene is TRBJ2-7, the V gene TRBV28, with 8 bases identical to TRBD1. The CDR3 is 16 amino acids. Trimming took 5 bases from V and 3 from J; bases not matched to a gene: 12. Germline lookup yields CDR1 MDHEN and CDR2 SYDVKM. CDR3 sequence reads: CASSQPDRADFYEQYV. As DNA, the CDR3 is TGTGCCAGCAGTCAACCGGACAGGGCCGACTTCTACGAGCAGTACGTC.

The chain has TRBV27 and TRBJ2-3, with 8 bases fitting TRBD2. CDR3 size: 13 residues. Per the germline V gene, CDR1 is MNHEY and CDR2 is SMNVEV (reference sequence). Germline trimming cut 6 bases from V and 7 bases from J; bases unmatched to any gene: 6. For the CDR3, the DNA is TGTGCCAGCAGCCGGGGGGGGCAATATACGCAGTATTTT. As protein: CASSRGGQYTQYF.

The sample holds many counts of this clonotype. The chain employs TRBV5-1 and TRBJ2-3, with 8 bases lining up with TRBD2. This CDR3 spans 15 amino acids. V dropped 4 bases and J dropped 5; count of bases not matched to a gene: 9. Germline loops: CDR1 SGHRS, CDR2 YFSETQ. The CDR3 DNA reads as TGCGCCAGCAGCCGCGGGACTAGGGGCGAAGATACGCAGTATTTT. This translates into CASSRGTRGEDTQYF.

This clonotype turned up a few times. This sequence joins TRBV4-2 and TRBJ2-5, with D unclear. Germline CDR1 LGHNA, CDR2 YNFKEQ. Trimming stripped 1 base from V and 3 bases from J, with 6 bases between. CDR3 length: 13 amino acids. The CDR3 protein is CASSQGVEETQYF. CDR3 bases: TGTGCCAGCAGCCAAGGGGTGGAAGAGACCCAGTACTTC.

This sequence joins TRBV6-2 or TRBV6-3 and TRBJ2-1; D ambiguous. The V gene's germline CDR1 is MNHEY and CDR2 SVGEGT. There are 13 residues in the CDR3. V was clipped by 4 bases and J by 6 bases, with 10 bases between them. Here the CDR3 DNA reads TGTGCCAGCAGTTCGGCATCCCTCAATGAGCAGTTCTTC. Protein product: CASSSASLNEQFF.

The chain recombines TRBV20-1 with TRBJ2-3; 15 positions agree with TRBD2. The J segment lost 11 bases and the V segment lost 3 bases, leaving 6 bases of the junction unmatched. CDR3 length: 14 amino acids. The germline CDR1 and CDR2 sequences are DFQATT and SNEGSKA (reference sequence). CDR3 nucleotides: TGCAGTGCTAGGCCTGGGACTAGCGGGGGGAAGCAGTATTTT. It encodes CSARPGTSGGKQYF.